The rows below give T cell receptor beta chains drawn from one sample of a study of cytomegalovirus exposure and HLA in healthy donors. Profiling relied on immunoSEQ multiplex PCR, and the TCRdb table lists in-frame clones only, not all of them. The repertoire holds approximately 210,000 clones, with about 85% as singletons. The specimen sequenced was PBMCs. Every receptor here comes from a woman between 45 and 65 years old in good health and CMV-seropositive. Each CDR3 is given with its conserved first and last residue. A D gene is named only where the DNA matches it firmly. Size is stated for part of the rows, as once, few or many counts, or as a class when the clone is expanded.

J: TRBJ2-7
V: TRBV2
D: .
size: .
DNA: TGTGCCAGCAAGCCAGGCCGAAACGAGCAGTACTTC
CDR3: CASKPGRNEQYF

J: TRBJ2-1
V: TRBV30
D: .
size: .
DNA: TGTGCCTGGGTGGAGGGGACCTCCTACAATGAGCAGTTCTTC
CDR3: CAWVEGTSYNEQFF

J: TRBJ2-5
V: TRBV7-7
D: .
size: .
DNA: TGTGCCAGCAGCTTAGTGGGGGCAGGGGAGACCCAGTACTTC
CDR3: CASSLVGAGETQYF

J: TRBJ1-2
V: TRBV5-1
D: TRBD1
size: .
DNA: TGCGCCAGCAGCTCCGGACAGGGGGCGTTCTACTACACCTTC
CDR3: CASSSGQGAFYYTF

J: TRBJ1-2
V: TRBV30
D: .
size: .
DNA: TGTGCCTGGAGTAAGTCCAGGGAAAACTATGGCTACACCTTC
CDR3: CAWSKSRENYGYTF

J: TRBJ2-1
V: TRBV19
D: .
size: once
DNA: TGTGCCAGTAGTAGTATACTAGCTAGGTCCTACAATGAGCAGTTCTTC
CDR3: CASSSILARSYNEQFF

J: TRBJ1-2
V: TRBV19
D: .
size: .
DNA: TGTGCCAGTAGTATAGAAGGCCTGGGCGGCTACACCTTC
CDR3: CASSIEGLGGYTF

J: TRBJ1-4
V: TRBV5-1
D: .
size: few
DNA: TGCGCCAGCAGCCTCCAAGGACAAACAAATGAAAAACTGTTTTTT
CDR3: CASSLQGQTNEKLFF

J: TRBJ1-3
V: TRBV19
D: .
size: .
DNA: TGTGCCAGTAGACGCGGGGGGGCGGCTGGAAACACCATATATTTT
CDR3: CASRRGGAAGNTIYF

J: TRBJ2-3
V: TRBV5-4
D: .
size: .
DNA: TGTGCCAGCAGCTTGAACCCGGGACTCACAGATACGCAGTATTTT
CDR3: CASSLNPGLTDTQYF

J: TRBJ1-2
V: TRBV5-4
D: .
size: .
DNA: TGTGCCAGCAGCTTACCCAGGGGAGTCGGTGGCTACACCTTC
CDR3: CASSLPRGVGGYTF

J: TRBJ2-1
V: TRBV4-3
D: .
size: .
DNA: TGCGCCAGCAGCCAAGAGACGTCGGGGGGCCGCGAACAGTTCTTC
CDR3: CASSQETSGGREQFF

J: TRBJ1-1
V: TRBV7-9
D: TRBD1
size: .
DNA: TGTGCCAGCAGCTCGAGCGGACAGGTGAACACTGAAGCTTTCTTT
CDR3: CASSSSGQVNTEAFF

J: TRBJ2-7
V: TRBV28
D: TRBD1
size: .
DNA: TGTGCCAGCAGTTTAGGGACAGACTACGAGCAGTACTTC
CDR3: CASSLGTDYEQYF

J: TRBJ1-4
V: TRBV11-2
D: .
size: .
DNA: TGTGCCAGCAGCGGATACAGGGTTGGCGGTGAAAAACTGTTTTTT
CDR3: CASSGYRVGGEKLFF

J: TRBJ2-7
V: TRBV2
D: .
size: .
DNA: TGTGCCAGCAGTGGATATGGACAGAGGGAAGGGGAGCAGTACTTC
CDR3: CASSGYGQREGEQYF

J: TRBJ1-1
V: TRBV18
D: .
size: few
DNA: TGTGCCAGCTCACGTCTGGACTCCTCTAACACTGAAGCTTTCTTT
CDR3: CASSRLDSSNTEAFF

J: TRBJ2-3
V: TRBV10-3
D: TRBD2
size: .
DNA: TGTGCCATCAGTGAGTGGAGACTAGCGGGGGGTCGGCGCACAGATACGCAGTATTTT
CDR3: CAISEWRLAGGRRTDTQYF

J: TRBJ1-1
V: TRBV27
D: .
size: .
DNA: TGTGCCAGCACCACACCCGCTAACACTGAAGCTTTCTTT
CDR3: CASTTPANTEAFF

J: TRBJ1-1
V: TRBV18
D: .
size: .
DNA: TGTGCCAGCTCACCGACGCGGGGGGCTCTGAACACTGAAGCTTTCTTT
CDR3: CASSPTRGALNTEAFF

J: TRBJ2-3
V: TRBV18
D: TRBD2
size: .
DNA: TGTGCCAGCTCACTCCCGACTAGCGGGGTTCGAGATACGCAGTATTTT
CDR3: CASSLPTSGVRDTQYF

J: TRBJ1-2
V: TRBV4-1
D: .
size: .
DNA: TGCGCCAGCAGCCAAGACCTGAGGGTGAACAGTCCTAACTATGGCTACACCTTC
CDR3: CASSQDLRVNSPNYGYTF

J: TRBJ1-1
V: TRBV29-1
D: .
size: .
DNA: TGCAGCGTCAGGTCCAAGAACACTGAAGCTTTCTTT
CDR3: CSVRSKNTEAFF

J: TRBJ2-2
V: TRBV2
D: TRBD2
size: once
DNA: TGTGCCAGCAGTGGACCGACTAGCGGGGGGCCACCGGCTGGAGAGAACACCGGGGAGCTGTTTTTT
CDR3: CASSGPTSGGPPAGENTGELFF

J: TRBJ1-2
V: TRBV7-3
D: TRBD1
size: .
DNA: TGTGCCAGCAGCTTAATAGGGACAGCGAAGACCTATGGCTACACCTTC
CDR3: CASSLIGTAKTYGYTF

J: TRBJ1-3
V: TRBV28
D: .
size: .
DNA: TGTGCCAGCAGTTTGTTGACAGATTCTGGAAACACCATATATTTT
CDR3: CASSLLTDSGNTIYF

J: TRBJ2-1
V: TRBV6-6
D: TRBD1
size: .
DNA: TGTGCCAGCAGGGGTCGGGACAGGGACATTGAGCAGTTCTTC
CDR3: CASRGRDRDIEQFF

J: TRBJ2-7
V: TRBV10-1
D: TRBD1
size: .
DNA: TGCGCCAGCAGTGAGTCTAGGGGGACAGGGGTCCACGAGCAGTACTTC
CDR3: CASSESRGTGVHEQYF

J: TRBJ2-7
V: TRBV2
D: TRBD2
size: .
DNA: TGTGCCAGCAGCCATCTAGCGGGAGCCACCTACGAGCAGTACTTC
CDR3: CASSHLAGATYEQYF

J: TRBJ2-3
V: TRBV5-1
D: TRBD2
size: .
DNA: TGCGCCAGCAGCTTTCGTCTAGCGGGGGGCGCGACTAGCACAGATACGCAGTATTTT
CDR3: CASSFRLAGGATSTDTQYF

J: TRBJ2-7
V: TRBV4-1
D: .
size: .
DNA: TGCGCCAGCAGCACTACCTTCCAAGACGAGGACTACGAGCAGTACTTC
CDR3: CASSTTFQDEDYEQYF

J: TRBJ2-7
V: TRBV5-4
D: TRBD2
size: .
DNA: TGTGCCAGCAGAGACGAGCGGGGGGCCCGCGAGCAGTACTTC
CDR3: CASRDERGAREQYF

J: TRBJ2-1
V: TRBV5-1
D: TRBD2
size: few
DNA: TGCGCCAGCAGCTTGGGTGGGGGGGAGAGCTACAATGAGCAGTTCTTC
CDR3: CASSLGGGESYNEQFF

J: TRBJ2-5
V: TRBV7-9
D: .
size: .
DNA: TGTGCCAGCACCGCCGGAGAGACCCAGTACTTC
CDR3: CASTAGETQYF

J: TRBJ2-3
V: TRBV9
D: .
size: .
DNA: TGTGCCAGCACCCCAGGCACAGATACGCAGTATTTT
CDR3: CASTPGTDTQYF

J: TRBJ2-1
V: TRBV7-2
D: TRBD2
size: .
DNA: TGTGCCAGCAGCCACCGGGGGGGGGACTACAATGAGCAGTTCTTC
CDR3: CASSHRGGDYNEQFF

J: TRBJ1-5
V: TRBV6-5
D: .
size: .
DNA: TGTGCCAGCAGTTACGGGTCTGGCGGGAATCAGCCCCAGCATTTT
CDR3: CASSYGSGGNQPQHF

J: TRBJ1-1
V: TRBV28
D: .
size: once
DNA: TGTGCCAGCAGTTTTATGGGGGCGCAGAGGACTGAAGCTTTCTTT
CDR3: CASSFMGAQRTEAFF

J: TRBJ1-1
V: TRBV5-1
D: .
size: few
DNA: TGCGCCAGCAGTTTCCTGTTGAACACTGAAGCTTTCTTT
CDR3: CASSFLLNTEAFF

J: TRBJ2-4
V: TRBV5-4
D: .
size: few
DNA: TGTGCCAGCAGCTTGGGCGGGTTAGCCAAAAACATTCAGTACTTC
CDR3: CASSLGGLAKNIQYF

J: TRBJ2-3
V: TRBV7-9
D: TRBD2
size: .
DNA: TGTGCCAGCAGCTTGACTAGCGGCACAGATACGCAGTATTTT
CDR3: CASSLTSGTDTQYF

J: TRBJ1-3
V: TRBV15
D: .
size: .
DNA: TGTGCCACCAGCAGTCACTCTGGAAACACCATATATTTT
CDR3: CATSSHSGNTIYF

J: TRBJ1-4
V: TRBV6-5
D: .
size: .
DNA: TGTGCCACTCGACAGTGGCAGGGGATAGGAAAACTGTTTTTT
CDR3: CATRQWQGIGKLFF

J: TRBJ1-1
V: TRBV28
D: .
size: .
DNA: TGTGCCAGCAGTTTACAGGGGAGGGCGAACACTGAAGCTTTCTTT
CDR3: CASSLQGRANTEAFF

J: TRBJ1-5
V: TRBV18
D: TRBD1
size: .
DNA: TGTGCCAGCTCACCACGGGACAGGGTTGGGACAAGTCAGCCCCAGCATTTT
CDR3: CASSPRDRVGTSQPQHF

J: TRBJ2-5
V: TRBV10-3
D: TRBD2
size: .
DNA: TGTGCCGCCCGCCGGGGGGGGCCTGAGGAGACCCAGTACTTC
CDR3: CAARRGGPEETQYF

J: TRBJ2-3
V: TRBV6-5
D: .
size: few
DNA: TGTGCCAGCAGCGAAGCGTACGGTCTAGATACGCAGTATTTT
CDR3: CASSEAYGLDTQYF

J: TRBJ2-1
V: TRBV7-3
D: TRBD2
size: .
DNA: TGTGCCAGCAGCTTTAGCGGGGGAGCGTACAATGAGCAGTTCTTC
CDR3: CASSFSGGAYNEQFF

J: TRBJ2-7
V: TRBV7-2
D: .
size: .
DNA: TGTGCCAGCAGCTTAGGTATAAGAGGGTATCAGTACTTC
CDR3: CASSLGIRGYQYF

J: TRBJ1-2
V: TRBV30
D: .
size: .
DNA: TGTGCCTGGAGTGTAATGGGGGCACTTAACTATGGCTACACCTTC
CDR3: CAWSVMGALNYGYTF

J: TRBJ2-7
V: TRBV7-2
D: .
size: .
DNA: TGTGCCAGCAGCTTAGTCTTCCACGAGCAGTACTTC
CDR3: CASSLVFHEQYF

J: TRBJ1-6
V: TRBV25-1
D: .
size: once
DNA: TGTGCCAGCAGTGAGGGGCAGGTCGTGGGTTCACCCCTCCACTTT
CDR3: CASSEGQVVGSPLHF

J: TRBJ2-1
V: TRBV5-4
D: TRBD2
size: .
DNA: TGTGCCAGCAGCTCCGGGAGGGCGAGAACTGTAAATGAGCAGTTCTTC
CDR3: CASSSGRARTVNEQFF

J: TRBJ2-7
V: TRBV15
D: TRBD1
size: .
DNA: TGTGCCACCAGCACCCGGGACAGGGGGCAGGAGCAGTACTTC
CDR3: CATSTRDRGQEQYF

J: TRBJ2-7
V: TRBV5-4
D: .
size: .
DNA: TGTGCCAGCAGCTTGTACGGGAACCCACCCTACGAGCAGTACTTC
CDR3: CASSLYGNPPYEQYF

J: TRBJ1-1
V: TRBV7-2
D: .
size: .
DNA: TGTGCCAGCAGCTGGCTGGGGCGAACTGAAGCTTTCTTT
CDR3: CASSWLGRTEAFF

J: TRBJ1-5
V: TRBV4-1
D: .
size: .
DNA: TGCGCCAGCAGCCTAAGAAGGGAGGGCGGCAATCAGCCCCAGCATTTT
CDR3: CASSLRREGGNQPQHF

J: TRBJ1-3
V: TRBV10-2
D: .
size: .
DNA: TGCGCCAGCAGCCAGAGCGAAAACACCATATATTTT
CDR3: CASSQSENTIYF

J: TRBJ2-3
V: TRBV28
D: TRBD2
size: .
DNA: TGTGCCAGCAGTTTATTCTGGCTAGCGGGGAGAAATAGCACAGATACGCAGTATTTT
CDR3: CASSLFWLAGRNSTDTQYF